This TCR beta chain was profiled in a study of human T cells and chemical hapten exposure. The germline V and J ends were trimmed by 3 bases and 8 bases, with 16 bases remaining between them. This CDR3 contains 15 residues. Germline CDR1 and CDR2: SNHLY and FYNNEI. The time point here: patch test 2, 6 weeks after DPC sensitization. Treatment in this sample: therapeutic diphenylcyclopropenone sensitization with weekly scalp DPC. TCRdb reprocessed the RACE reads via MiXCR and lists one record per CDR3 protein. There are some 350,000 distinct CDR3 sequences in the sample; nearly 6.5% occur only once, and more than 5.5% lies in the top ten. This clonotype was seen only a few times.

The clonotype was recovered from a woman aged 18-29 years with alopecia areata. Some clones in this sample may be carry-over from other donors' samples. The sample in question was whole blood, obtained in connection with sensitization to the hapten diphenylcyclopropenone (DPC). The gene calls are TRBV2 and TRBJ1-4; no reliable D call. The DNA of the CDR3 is TGTGCCAGCAGTGAGGATGTAAGAGGATCCGAAAAACTGTTTTTT. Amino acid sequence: CASSEDVRGSEKLFF.